This T cell receptor beta chain was captured by sequencing in a study of beta chain features in type 1 diabetes. What was sequenced were expressed TCRB transcripts, since all of the isolated RNA had been reverse transcribed. Average reads for naive, central memory and regulatory T cell samples were around 4 million. The protocol was immunoSEQ multiplex PCR, while the TCRdb copy is restricted to in-frame clones and leaves out a portion. The sample consists of fewer than 150,000 clones, less than 9% of them appearing once. This clone has a handful of counts. Trimming shortened V by 4 bases and J by 5 bases, and 12 bases separated the two germline ends. The CDR3 loop spans 14 amino acids. Germline assignment: CDR1 SGHTA and CDR2 FQGTGA.

The TCR sequence derives from a woman aged 25-40 years in good health. V and J are TRBV7-3 and TRBJ2-1; D perhaps matches TRBD2 (5 bases). Sequencing was done on a sample of central memory CD4+ T cells from blood. Here the CDR3 reads CASSSSGSNNEQFF. CDR3 nucleotides: TGTGCCAGCAGCTCATCGGGATCCAACAATGAGCAGTTCTTC.